One and the same sample provided the 2 T cell receptor beta chains below, sequenced in a study of radiotherapy plus CTLA-4 blockade in lung cancer. Sequencing was performed with immunoSEQ multiplex PCR; in TCRdb, only in-frame clones are kept and a portion is missing. The top ten clones hold about 20% of a sample with approximately 40,000 clones, 65% to 90% of them seen once. This material consisted of peripheral blood, taken from a patient treated with radiotherapy plus ipilimumab. Source of these receptors: a human donor with non-small cell lung cancer whose response to radiotherapy plus ipilimumab could not be evaluated.

DNA of the CDR3: TGTGCCAGCAGCCCGCGGAGAGGACAGCCCCAGCATTTT. Residues: CASSPRRGQPQHF. The V and J genes are TRBV6-1 and TRBJ1-5, with D hard to call. The V and J ends lost 6 bases and 7 bases respectively, with 13 bases between them. Germline CDR1 MNHNS, CDR2 SASEGT. This CDR3 is 13 amino acids long.

The V and J genes are TRBV2 and TRBJ1-1; the match to TRBD1 covers 8 bases. Germline CDR1 SNHLY, CDR2 FYNNEI. The CDR3 is 16 amino acids. With V trimmed by 4 bases and J by 0 bases, 7 bases remained unmatched. This chain's CDR3 is CASSVGTGVMNTEAFF. CDR3 bases: TGTGCCAGCAGTGTTGGGACAGGAGTCATGAACACTGAAGCTTTCTTT. The variable domain in full, completed from reference TRBV2 and TRBJ1-1, reads EPEVTQTPSHQVTQMGQEVILRCVPISNHLYFYWYRQILGQKVEFLVSFYNNEISEKSEIFDDQFSVERPDGSNFTLKIRSTKLEDSAMYFCASSVGTGVMNTEAFFGQGTRLTVV.